These T cell receptor beta chains were read from a single sample in a study of blood T cell repertoires in COVID-19. Sequenced by immunoSEQ multiplex PCR; TCRdb stores in-frame clones only, minus some. Seen here are 130,000 or so clones, about 86% observed once, and the top ten hold more than 2%. The sequenced material came from PBMCs or T cells enriched from blood (not recorded which). All receptors come from a man aged 35 to 55 with acute COVID-19. The CDR3 runs from the conserved cysteine through the conserved F or W. The D gene is left open where the match is weak. Clone sizes are given selectively: once, few, many, or a class where the clone is expanded.

CDR3nt	CDR3aa	d_gene	j_gene	v_gene	abundance
TGCGCCAGCAGTCAATACCTCTCGGAGGACCTGGACCTCTATGGCTACACCTTC	CASSQYLSEDLDLYGYTF	.	TRBJ1-2	TRBV23-1	.
TGTGCCAGCAGCTTAGTACTAGCGGGGGGAAGGCAGTATTTT	CASSLVLAGGRQYF	TRBD2	TRBJ2-3	TRBV11-2	.
TGTGCCAGCCCCCCCGGCTATGGCTACACCTTC	CASPPGYGYTF	.	TRBJ1-2	TRBV21-1	.
TGTGCCAGCAGACCCCAACCAGCCGGGGAGCTGTTTTTT	CASRPQPAGELFF	.	TRBJ2-2	TRBV27	.
TGTGCCAGCAGCTTAGCTTACACAGATACGCAGTATTTT	CASSLAYTDTQYF	.	TRBJ2-3	TRBV11-2	.
TGTGCCAGCAGGTCGGGCTCTGGGGCCAACGTCCTGACTTTC	CASRSGSGANVLTF	.	TRBJ2-6	TRBV2	.
TGTGCCAGCAGCGGCGGGGCCAACAATCAGCCCCAGCATTTT	CASSGGANNQPQHF	.	TRBJ1-5	TRBV27	once
TGTGCCAGCAGCTTTGGGCAGGGGGAAGAAGACGCGAACACCGGGGAGCTGTTTTTT	CASSFGQGEEDANTGELFF	.	TRBJ2-2	TRBV12-1	.
TGTGCCAGCAGCTTAGGGGACAGGGACCACGAGCAGTACTTC	CASSLGDRDHEQYF	TRBD1	TRBJ2-7	TRBV7-3	.
TGCAGCGTTGAAAGCTGGAGCTCCTACAATGAGCAGTTCTTC	CSVESWSSYNEQFF	.	TRBJ2-1	TRBV29-1	.
TGTGCCAGCAGCTTACTAGGGACAGGGAATGGCGAGCAGTACTTC	CASSLLGTGNGEQYF	TRBD1	TRBJ2-7	TRBV7-2	.
TGTGCCAGCAGTTACTCCCCAGGTACTGAAGCTTTCTTT	CASSYSPGTEAFF	.	TRBJ1-1	TRBV6-5	once
TGTGCCAGCAGCTTAGGGGACTCCACAGATACGCAGTATTTT	CASSLGDSTDTQYF	.	TRBJ2-3	TRBV11-2	few
TGTGCCAGCTTGGCGGGAGGCACGAACACCGGGGAGCTGTTTTTT	CASLAGGTNTGELFF	TRBD2	TRBJ2-2	TRBV9	.
TGTGCCAGTAGTATAAAACACCCCGACAATCAGCCCCAGCATTTT	CASSIKHPDNQPQHF	.	TRBJ1-5	TRBV19	.
TGTGCCAGCAGCCCGTGGGGCGGAGATACGCAGTATTTT	CASSPWGGDTQYF	.	TRBJ2-3	TRBV5-6	.
TGTGCCAGCAGCTTCGGGGATACGCAGTATTTT	CASSFGDTQYF	.	TRBJ2-3	TRBV5-4	.
TGTGCCAGCTTGGGACAGCATGGCTACACCTTC	CASLGQHGYTF	TRBD1	TRBJ1-2	TRBV2	.
TGCGCCAGCAGCCAAGACTTAGCGGGGCCCTACGAGCAGTACTTC	CASSQDLAGPYEQYF	TRBD2	TRBJ2-7	TRBV4-1	.
TGTGCCAGTAGTAATCCCCTCACAGGGGGCGCGGAGACCCAGTACTTC	CASSNPLTGGAETQYF	TRBD1	TRBJ2-5	TRBV19	.
TGTGCCAGCACCCGGGACAGGGTGCAAGAGACCCAGTACTTC	CASTRDRVQETQYF	TRBD1	TRBJ2-5	TRBV6-5	.
TGTGCCAGCAGCTCAGGACTCCACGATACGCAGTATTTT	CASSSGLHDTQYF	.	TRBJ2-3	TRBV7-3	.
TGTGCCAGCAGCCTGGCCCGGACTACCGACTCCCACAATGAGCAGTTCTTC	CASSLARTTDSHNEQFF	.	TRBJ2-1	TRBV5-8	few
TGCGCCAGCAGCTTGGTGACAGAAGTGTACAATGAGCAGTTCTTC	CASSLVTEVYNEQFF	.	TRBJ2-1	TRBV5-1	.
TGTGCCAGCAGCGCACGACAGGGGGCAGAAGGTTCACCCCTCCACTTT	CASSARQGAEGSPLHF	TRBD1	TRBJ1-6	TRBV7-9	.
TGTGCCAGTAGTATCCTAGGGACAGGGGGCATGAATGAGCAGTTCTTC	CASSILGTGGMNEQFF	TRBD1	TRBJ2-1	TRBV19	.
TGCAGCGTTGAGGGGGGGGCTCCAATGAACACTGAAGCTTTCTTT	CSVEGGAPMNTEAFF	.	TRBJ1-1	TRBV29-1	.
TGCAGCGTGGGGACAGGGGGTAATCAGCCCCAGCATTTT	CSVGTGGNQPQHF	TRBD1	TRBJ1-5	TRBV29-1	.
TGTGCCAGTAGTTTTGGCGGGAGGGGTAATGAGCAGTTCTTC	CASSFGGRGNEQFF	TRBD2	TRBJ2-1	TRBV19	once
TGTGCCAGTAGTATAGACACAGGGTGGATCACTGAAGCTTTCTTT	CASSIDTGWITEAFF	.	TRBJ1-1	TRBV19	.
TGCAGCGCCTTGGGGACAGTTAACTATGGCTACACCTTC	CSALGTVNYGYTF	TRBD1	TRBJ1-2	TRBV29-1	.
TGTGCCAGCAGCGTAGCGGTAGATACGCAGTATTTT	CASSVAVDTQYF	.	TRBJ2-3	TRBV9	.
TGTGCCAGCAGCCAGCAGGGGGTTAAAGAGACCCAGTACTTC	CASSQQGVKETQYF	TRBD1	TRBJ2-5	TRBV4-2	.
TGTGCCATTCTATACGGAGGACCCGGAAACACCATATATTTT	CAILYGGPGNTIYF	.	TRBJ1-3	TRBV19	.
TGTGCCAGCAGCCTCCGGGACAGTGATTCACCCCTCCACTTT	CASSLRDSDSPLHF	TRBD1	TRBJ1-6	TRBV4-2	.